This T cell receptor beta chain was documented in a study of T cell responses to AZD1222 COVID-19 vaccine. The germline CDR1 and CDR2 sequences are SGHNT and YENEEA. The CDR3 loop spans 12 amino acids. The V and J ends lost 8 bases and 8 bases respectively, with 13 bases between them. The protocol was immunoSEQ multiplex PCR, while the TCRdb copy is restricted to in-frame clones and leaves out a portion. The data contain about 120,000 clones, about 90% of them singletons. As for this clone: Its matching antigen is unknown.

General observations from the study: Rises in breadth and depth of Spike-specific TCRs came after two AZD1222 doses.

This rearrangement joins TRBV11-3 to TRBJ2-1; D remains ambiguous. This TCR came from an adult in good health. This specimen consisted of peripheral blood, obtained on day 0 of MenACWY control vaccination. The CDR3 DNA reads as TGTGCCAGCTCCTATCTCGGCGATGAGCAGTTCTTC. Protein product: CASSYLGDEQFF.